Below are 30 T cell receptor beta chains sequenced from a single sample in a study of shared clonotypes between healthy human individuals (dated by TCRdb to the early 2020s). Library construction relied on the immunoSEQ multiplex PCR assay. In its TCRdb copy, this immuneACCESS table keeps in-frame sequences only and misses some clones. Where compared with another copy, unresolved V genes explain less than half of these, and the others have no known cause. The sample contains about 2.4 million clones, roughly 93% of them found a single time. Of the sample, about 0.34% is held by the ten largest clones. Sequenced material: naive CD4+ T cells from PBMCs. What the cell subset or site label conveys for this sample: CD45RA+ positively selected. These receptors came from a man between 18 and 29 years old in good health. Some clones in this sample may be carry-over from other donors' samples.

This clone was detected only a few times. This chain links TRBV9 with TRBJ1-3, with 7 nucleotides matching TRBD1. Germline loops: CDR1 SGDLS, CDR2 YYNGEE. V was clipped by 3 bases and J by 0 bases; unmatched bases: 6. The CDR3 covers 16 residues. CDR3 sequence (DNA): TGTGCCAGCAGCGCGGGGACAGTGTACTCTGGAAACACCATATATTTT. Protein: CASSAGTVYSGNTIYF. The variable domain in full, with the rest retrieved from reference TRBV9 and TRBJ1-3, is DSGVTQTPKHLITATGQRVTLRCSPRSGDLSVYWYQQSLDQGLQFLIQYYNGEERAKGNILERFSAQQFPDLHSELNLSSLELGDSALYFCASSAGTVYSGNTIYFGEGSWLTVV.

The chain employs TRBV28 and TRBJ2-2; D unclear. Trimming cost V 5 bases and J 6 bases, with 4 bases left between them. The CDR3 sequence is 11 residues long. Germline loops: CDR1 MDHEN, CDR2 SYDVKM. The CDR3 nucleotides read TGTGCCAGCAGTCATCCCGGGGAGCTGTTTTTT. Translating it yields CASSHPGELFF.

The chain has TRBV5-6 and TRBJ2-7; 7 nucleotides agree with TRBD1. V lost 5 bases to trimming and J lost 2 bases; unmatched junction nucleotides: 4. This CDR3 is 13 amino acids long. The germline V gene encodes CDR1 SGHDT and CDR2 YYEEEE. The CDR3 nucleotides read TGTGCCAGCAGGGACCAGGGGGCCTACGAGCAGTACTTC. This codes for CASRDQGAYEQYF.

J is TRBJ2-3 and V is TRBV28; D not certain. The V end was cut by 5 bases, the J end by 1 base, with 10 bases between. The CDR3 has 14 residues. Germline CDR1 and CDR2: MDHEN and SYDVKM. DNA of the CDR3: TGTGCCAGCAGTACCTCGGGCCGCACAGATACGCAGTATTTT. It encodes CASSTSGRTDTQYF.

The gene calls are TRBV27 and TRBJ1-1; 8 nucleotides match TRBD1. V was pared by 5 bases and J by 5 bases, with 13 bases of the junction left unmatched. The CDR3 sequence is 16 residues long. Germline CDR1 reads MNHEY; CDR2 reads SMNVEV (reference sequence). The CDR3, as DNA: TGTGCCAGCAGTCCATGGACAGGGCGGTCGGGGACTGAAGCTTTCTTT. Amino acid sequence: CASSPWTGRSGTEAFF.

The chain links TRBV5-4 to TRBJ2-3; tentative D call: TRBD2 (7 bases). V gave up 6 bases and J gave up 1 base, with 15 bases separating them. CDR3 length equals 15 residues. CDR1 and CDR2 from the germline V gene are SGHNT and YYREEE (reference sequence). As DNA, the CDR3 is TGTGCCAGCACCCGGGGGGCTAGCGGCACAGATACGCAGTATTTT. Translation: CASTRGASGTDTQYF.

The rearrangement links TRBV28 to TRBJ2-5; D unresolved. V dropped 1 base and J dropped 2 bases, with 11 bases sitting between them. The CDR3 consists of 15 residues. Germline assignment: CDR1 MDHEN and CDR2 SYDVKM. CDR3 residues: CASSLFGQGQETQYF. The CDR3 DNA follows: TGTGCCAGCAGTTTATTTGGGCAAGGGCAAGAGACCCAGTACTTC.

This clone was recorded only once. This chain joins TRBV28 and TRBJ2-2, with TRBD1 matching 10 bases. Germline lookup yields CDR1 MDHEN and CDR2 SYDVKM. The V and J ends lost 1 base and 4 bases, in that order; junction bases with no gene match: 6. The CDR3 is 17 residues long. CDR3 DNA sequence: TGTGCCAGCAGTTTATTGACGGGACAGGGGAGCACCGGGGAGCTGTTTTTT. Encoded protein: CASSLLTGQGSTGELFF.

Details on this clone: Other DNA sequences in this specimen translate into the identical CDR3. This chain joins TRBV5-4 and TRBJ2-1; D call uncertain. Trimming stripped 0 bases from V and 8 bases from J, with 9 bases between. Germline V gene sequence: CDR1 SGHNT, CDR2 YYREEE (reference sequence). The CDR3 has 13 amino acids. CDR3 bases: TGTGCCAGCAGCTTGGCAACGGTGGATGAGCAGTTCTTC. Translation gives CASSLATVDEQFF.

The rearrangement uses TRBV25-1 and TRBJ1-2; TRBD1 aligns across 8 bases. V was pared by 5 bases and J by 5 bases, with 4 bases of the junction left unmatched. Germline CDR1 MGHDK, CDR2 SYGVNS. The CDR3 runs to 13 residues. CDR3 region: CASSPDREYGYTF. The CDR3 DNA reads TGTGCCAGCAGTCCGGACAGGGAATATGGCTACACCTTC.

The chain carries TRBV4-3 and TRBJ2-3; D might be TRBD2 (5 bases). V was cut by 2 bases and J by 8 bases, with 20 bases left in between. The CDR3 has 16 amino acids. Germline-derived CDR1 and CDR2 are LGHNA and YSLEER. The CDR3 here is CASSQLASPAEGTQYF. CDR3 sequence (DNA): TGCGCCAGCAGCCAACTAGCATCACCCGCGGAAGGTACGCAGTATTTT.

The V gene is TRBV28, the J gene TRBJ1-5; TRBD1 agrees at 9 bases. CDR1 and CDR2 from the germline V gene are MDHEN and SYDVKM. This CDR3 has 14 amino acids. The trim removed 6 bases at V and 3 bases at J, leaving 3 bases unmatched. CDR3 loop: CASRRDRDNQPQHF. Written as DNA, the CDR3 is TGTGCCAGCAGGCGGGACAGGGACAATCAGCCCCAGCATTTT.

The V and J genes are TRBV4-2 and TRBJ1-1; tentatively, D is TRBD1 (5 bases). Germline lookup yields CDR1 LGHNA and CDR2 YNFKEQ. Trimming pared 0 bases from V and 2 bases from J, leaving 13 bases between. This CDR3 region has 16 residues. CDR3 sequence (DNA): TGTGCCAGCAGCCAAGATCTCCCGACAGCAAACACTGAAGCTTTCTTT. It encodes CASSQDLPTANTEAFF.

The count of this clone is one. The V call is TRBV7-3, the J call TRBJ2-1; D unresolved. The CDR3 is 17 residues long. The V end was cut by 0 bases, the J end by 0 bases, with 12 bases between. CDR1 and CDR2 from the germline V gene are SGHTA and FQGTGA. CDR3 protein: CASSLTGPSSSYNEQFF. In nucleotides, the CDR3 is TGTGCCAGCAGCTTAACCGGACCGTCCTCCTCCTACAATGAGCAGTTCTTC.

The J gene is TRBJ2-1, the V gene TRBV11-2; 8 nucleotides line up with TRBD2. The trim removed 5 bases at V and 0 bases at J, leaving 6 bases unmatched. Germline V CDR1 and CDR2: SGHAT, FQNNGV. The CDR3 runs 16 residues. The CDR3 spells CASSPLAASSYNEQFF. CDR3 bases: TGTGCCAGCAGCCCACTAGCGGCCAGCTCCTACAATGAGCAGTTCTTC.

V usage is TRBV7-2 and J usage is TRBJ2-7; TRBD2 might be the D (5 bases). CDR3 length: 15 residues. Trimming cost V 5 bases and J 0 bases, with 14 bases left between them. Germline CDR1 reads SGHTA; CDR2 reads FQGNSA. Written as DNA, the CDR3 is TGTGCCAGCAGCCCGGACTGGCTCCGCTCCTACGAGCAGTACTTC. It yields the protein CASSPDWLRSYEQYF.

J is TRBJ2-7 and V is TRBV19, with a possible D match to TRBD1 (6 bases). Germline CDR1 reads LNHDA; CDR2 reads SQIVND (reference sequence). Deletions cut 10 bases from V and 0 bases from J, with 13 bases between. The CDR3 is 13 amino acids. The DNA of the CDR3 is TGTGCCACCGAAAACAGGGACTCCTACGAGCAGTACTTC. Amino acids: CATENRDSYEQYF.

This chain links TRBV5-4 with TRBJ1-1; a weak D match, TRBD1 (6 bases). Trimming left V 4 bases short and J 4 bases short, with 17 bases between. The CDR3 length is 15 residues. CDR1 and CDR2 (germline): SGHNT, YYREEE (reference sequence). CDR3 sequence (DNA): TGTGCCAGCAGCGCTAGCCGGACAGAGGGCACTGAAGCTTTCTTT. Translation gives CASSASRTEGTEAFF.

The chain recombines TRBV4-3 with TRBJ2-7; TRBD1 matches at 9 bases. V gave up 0 bases and J gave up 3 bases; unmatched junction bases: 3. CDR1 LGHNA and CDR2 YSLEER come from the germline V gene. This CDR3 is 15 amino acids long. CDR3 sequence reads: CASSQDVTGGYEQYF. For the CDR3, the DNA is TGCGCCAGCAGCCAAGATGTGACAGGGGGCTACGAGCAGTACTTC.

This chain connects TRBV28 to TRBJ1-2, with a weak D call TRBD1 (6 bases). The germline V gene has CDR1 MDHEN and CDR2 SYDVKM. Trimming took off 5 bases at V and 4 bases at J, with 14 bases between the two ends. The CDR3 runs to 14 residues. CDR3 bases: TGTGCCAGCAGTCGGACAGCCGCCAGCTATGGCTACACCTTC. Its translation: CASSRTAASYGYTF.

V and J are TRBV11-2 and TRBJ1-2; no clear D. This CDR3 is 15 amino acids long. Germline V lookup: CDR1 SGHAT, CDR2 FQNNGV. The V and J ends lost 2 bases and 1 base respectively, with 11 bases between them. The CDR3 DNA follows: TGTGCCAGCAGCTTACTTGGTGTGGGTAACTATGGCTACACCTTC. This codes for CASSLLGVGNYGYTF.

V is TRBV7-9 and J is TRBJ1-3; possibly TRBD1 for D (5 bases). The germline V and J ends were trimmed by 5 bases and 0 bases, with 17 bases remaining between them. This CDR3 is built from 17 residues. Germline V CDR1 and CDR2: SEHNR, FQNEAQ (reference sequence). CDR3 region: CASSPPTGQNSGNTIYF. CDR3 nucleotides: TGTGCCAGCAGCCCCCCCACGGGGCAAAACTCTGGAAACACCATATATTTT.

V and J are TRBV5-1 and TRBJ1-1; D may be TRBD1 (5 bases). Germline assignment: CDR1 SGHRS and CDR2 YFSETQ. V was shortened by 7 bases and J by 0 bases, with 16 bases between the two germline ends. CDR3 size: 15 residues. This CDR3 is CASRRGGAMNTEAFF. In DNA form, the CDR3 reads TGCGCCAGCCGCCGGGGAGGGGCCATGAACACTGAAGCTTTCTTT.

J is TRBJ1-1 and V is TRBV19, with TRBD1 as a possible D gene (5 bases). V shed 4 bases and J shed 2 bases, with 11 bases lying between them. Germline CDR1 LNHDA, CDR2 SQIVND (reference sequence). The length of the CDR3 is 14 residues. CDR3 sequence (DNA): TGTGCCAGTAGTAGAGACAGCCTTAACACTGAAGCTTTCTTT. Residues: CASSRDSLNTEAFF.

Regarding this clone: This CDR3 is also generated by other DNA sequences in the sample. The gene calls are TRBV2 and TRBJ2-3; D call uncertain. This CDR3 region has 14 residues. Per the germline V gene, CDR1 is SNHLY and CDR2 is FYNNEI. The ends were cut back, 4 bases at V and 0 bases at J, with 8 bases in the middle. CDR3 residues: CASSGQTSTDTQYF. CDR3 DNA: TGTGCCAGCAGTGGTCAGACGAGCACAGATACGCAGTATTTT.

The table lists this clone with a few counts. The V call is TRBV20-1, the J call TRBJ1-1; D gene uncertain. Per germline, CDR1 DFQATT and CDR2 SNEGSKA (reference sequence). V lost 6 bases and J 5 bases, leaving 10 bases between the germline ends. The CDR3 spans 11 residues. The CDR3 coding sequence is TGCAGTGCCAGCGTGGGGACTGAAGCTTTCTTT. It is translated as CSASVGTEAFF.

V and J are TRBV6-1 and TRBJ2-7; D not certain. From germline, CDR1 is MNHNS and CDR2 SASEGT. Trimming shortened V by 0 bases and J by 9 bases, and 12 bases separated the two germline ends. The CDR3 is made up of 13 amino acids. CDR3 coding DNA: TGTGCCAGCAGTGAAGCGCTGTCAATAGGGCAGTACTTC. Translation: CASSEALSIGQYF.

CDR3 coding DNA: TGCAGCGAAAAAGGGGGTAGGGCTATCGATGAGCAGTTCTTC. Translation: CSEKGGRAIDEQFF. This chain uses TRBV29-1 with TRBJ2-1; a possible D gene is TRBD1 (6 bases). Germline CDR1 is SQVTM and CDR2 is ANQGSEA. The CDR3 is made up of 14 amino acids. V shed 7 bases and J shed 8 bases, with 21 bases lying between them.

The gene calls are TRBV6-5 and TRBJ2-3; tentatively, D is TRBD2 (5 bases). This CDR3 has 15 amino acids. The V gene lost 5 bases and the J gene lost 2 bases, with 14 bases spanning the gap. Germline-derived CDR1 and CDR2 are MNHEY and SVGAGI. The CDR3: CASSLPGTLTDTQYF. The CDR3 DNA sequence: TGTGCCAGCAGTCTCCCGGGAACCCTCACAGATACGCAGTATTTT.

V usage is TRBV27 and J usage is TRBJ1-4; a possible D gene is TRBD1 (5 bases). This CDR3 region has 17 residues. Deletions cut 0 bases from V and 2 bases from J, with 13 bases between. The germline gives CDR1 MNHEY, CDR2 SMNVEV (reference sequence). The CDR3 sequence is CASSLSEGRRTNEKLFF. CDR3 nucleotide sequence: TGTGCCAGCAGTTTATCGGAGGGGCGCCGGACTAATGAAAAACTGTTTTTT.